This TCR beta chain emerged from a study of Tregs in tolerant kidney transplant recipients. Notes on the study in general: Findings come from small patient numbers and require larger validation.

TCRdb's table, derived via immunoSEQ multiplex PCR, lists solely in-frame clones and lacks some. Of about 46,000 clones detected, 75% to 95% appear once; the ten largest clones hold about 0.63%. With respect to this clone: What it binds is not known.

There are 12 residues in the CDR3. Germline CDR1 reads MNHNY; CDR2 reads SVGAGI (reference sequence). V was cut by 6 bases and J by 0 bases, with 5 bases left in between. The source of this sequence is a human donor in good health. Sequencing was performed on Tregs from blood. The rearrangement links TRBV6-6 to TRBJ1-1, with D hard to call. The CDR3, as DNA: TGTGCCAGCAGGCTGATGAACACTGAAGCTTTCTTT. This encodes CASRLMNTEAFF.